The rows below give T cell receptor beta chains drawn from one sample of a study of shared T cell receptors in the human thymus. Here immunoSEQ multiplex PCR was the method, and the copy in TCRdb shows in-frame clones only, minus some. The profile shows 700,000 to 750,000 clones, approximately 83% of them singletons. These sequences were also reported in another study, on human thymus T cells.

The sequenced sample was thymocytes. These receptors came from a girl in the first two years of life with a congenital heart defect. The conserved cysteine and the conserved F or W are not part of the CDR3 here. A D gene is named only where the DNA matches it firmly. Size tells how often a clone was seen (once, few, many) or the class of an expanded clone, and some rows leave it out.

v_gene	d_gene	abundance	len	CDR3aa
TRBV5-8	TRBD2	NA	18	ASSLWGLAGGDTQMETQY
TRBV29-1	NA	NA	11	SVGRVSNEKLF
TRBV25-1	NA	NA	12	ASSLHPRGTEAF
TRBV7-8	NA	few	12	ASSPTGIGTEAF
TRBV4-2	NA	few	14	ASSKSHRTPQETQY
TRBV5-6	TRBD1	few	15	ASSLAKTGQSEETQY
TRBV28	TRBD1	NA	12	ASSFRTGPFGYT
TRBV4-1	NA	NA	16	ASSQSRFRGHRNQPQH
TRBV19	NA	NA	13	ASRLRPRGGNTIY
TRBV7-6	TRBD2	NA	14	ASSLEIAGLSYEQY
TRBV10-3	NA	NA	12	AIRAESSDNEQF
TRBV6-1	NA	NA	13	ASSEGTPLGETQY
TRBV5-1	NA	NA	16	ASSLGVSGQSSYNEQF
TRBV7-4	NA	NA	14	ASSFRNRVTNTEAF
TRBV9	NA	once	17	ASSPVGGHRGPFTDTQY
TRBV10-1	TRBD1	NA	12	ASSQGAANQPQH
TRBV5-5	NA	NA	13	ASSLRSRDLAEAF
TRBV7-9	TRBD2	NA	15	ASSLEPGGPVVDEQY
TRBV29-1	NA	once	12	SVGYLRGSTEAF
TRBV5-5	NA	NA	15	ASSHHARWGPRDEQY
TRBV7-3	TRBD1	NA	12	ASSPTGFDNEQF
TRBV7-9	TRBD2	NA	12	ASSSSGDQTAQY
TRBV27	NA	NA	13	ASSFPHVSSNEQF
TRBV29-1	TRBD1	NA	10	SVQGDSTEAF
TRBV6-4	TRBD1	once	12	ASSRQGGSTEAF
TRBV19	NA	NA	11	ASSLGSAAEAF
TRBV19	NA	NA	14	ASSPAGNSGANVLT
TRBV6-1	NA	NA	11	ASSISGANVLT
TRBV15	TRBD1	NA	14	ATSAPGTGVWHEQY
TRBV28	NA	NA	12	ASKERALPKPQH
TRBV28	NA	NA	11	AAKQGPTDTQY
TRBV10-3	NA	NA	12	AISDGTGNQPQH
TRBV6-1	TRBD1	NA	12	ASSQGASGNTIY
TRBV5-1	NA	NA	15	ASSLSFPGTSEETQY
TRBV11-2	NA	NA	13	ASSFPPGIPYEQY
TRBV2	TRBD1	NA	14	ASSRTHRDRGYEQY
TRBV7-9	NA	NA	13	ASSPEGTSTDTQY
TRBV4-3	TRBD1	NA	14	ASSPDRGVVGYEQY
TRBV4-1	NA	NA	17	ASSQDTGSSGLRSTEAF
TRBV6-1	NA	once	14	ASSVLRDTATNEQF
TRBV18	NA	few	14	ASSYQQGLYTDTQY
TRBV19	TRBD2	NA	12	ANKSGRVTDTQY
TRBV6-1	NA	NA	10	ASSGLFRTQY
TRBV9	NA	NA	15	ASSPHPNSRMNTEAF
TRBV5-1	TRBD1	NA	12	ASSLGDSDNEQF
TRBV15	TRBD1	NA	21	ATSRDGITDFSGTGFPSYEQY
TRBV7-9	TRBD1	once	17	ASSFVDRGSYSGANVLT
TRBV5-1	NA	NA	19	ASSLGTGGRKRVGCADTQY
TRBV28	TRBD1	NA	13	ASRSPGQGDTEAF
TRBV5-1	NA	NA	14	ASSYLGAGVTGELF
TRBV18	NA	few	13	ASSPVRGITGELF
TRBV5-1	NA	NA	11	ASRTGPGNTIY
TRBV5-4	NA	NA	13	ASSPGTRTTDTQY
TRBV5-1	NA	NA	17	ASSLADGRAFSGANVLT
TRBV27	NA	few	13	ASSTQGSSGNTIY
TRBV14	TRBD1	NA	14	ASSQLGTGQNSPLH
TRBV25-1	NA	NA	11	ASSEQCCDEQF
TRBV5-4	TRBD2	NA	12	ATHSGGGWDEQY